This TCR beta chain was retrieved from a study of cytomegalovirus exposure and HLA in healthy donors. Study-level points and caveats: Available immune exposure information covered CMV serostatus only. Sequence variants that were highly shared formed a cluster that was likely a sequencing artifact.

With 4 bases clipped from V and 12 bases from J, the junction kept 11 bases outside the gene matches. This CDR3 region has 15 residues. Germline V gives CDR1 SGHTA, CDR2 FQGNSA. Notes on this clone: What it binds is not known.

Healthy donors of bone marrow made up the group. The PCR had 60 Vbeta and 13 Jbeta primers. Per the authors' pipeline: Some 12 million shared chains were among the 65 million to 85 million unique TCR beta chains that a later analysis counted. The data were produced by immunoSEQ multiplex PCR, yet TCRdb's version contains in-frame clones alone and is incomplete. That table supplies the V and J calls and clone size; D and trimming were determined from the DNA. In the table there are 85,000 to 110,000 clones, approximately 64% of which are singletons. Sequenced: PBMCs. The receptor was derived from a woman in her forties or fifties in good health and CMV-seronegative. The rearrangement links TRBV7-2 to TRBJ2-1; 11 bases align to TRBD2. The CDR3 here is CASSSLAGGPPGQFF. Here the CDR3 DNA reads TGTGCCAGCAGCTCCCTAGCGGGAGGACCCCCAGGGCAGTTCTTC.